Included here is one T cell receptor beta chain sequence, with context. V shed 1 base and J shed 7 bases, with 8 bases lying between them. Germline CDR1 and CDR2: SGHRS and YFSETQ. The CDR3 spans 13 residues. Assay: immunoSEQ multiplex PCR; the TCRdb copy retains only in-frame clones and omits some. The sample has just over 2,000,000 clones, roughly 94% seen once. CD8 cells classed as naive were CD45RO-negative and positively selected for CCR7, excluding terminally differentiated effector memory CD45RA+ cells. The data were taken from a study of shared clonotypes between healthy human individuals. The chain is built from TRBV5-1 and TRBJ1-4; D call uncertain. This receptor was taken from a young man in good health. Specimen: naive CD8+ T cells sorted from blood. The CDR3 coding sequence is TGCGCCAGCAGCTTGCGGTTGGGTGAAAAACTGTTTTTT. Its translation: CASSLRLGEKLFF.